This entry lists 27 T cell receptor beta chains sequenced from one sample in a study of beta chain features in type 1 diabetes. Investigators reverse transcribed all isolated RNA, so they sequenced expressed TCRB transcripts. Sequenced by immunoSEQ multiplex PCR; TCRdb stores in-frame clones only, minus some. The data show roughly 150,000 clones, over 55% seen once. Their antigens are not known. The study's findings and limits: There was a moderate but significant shortening of TCRB CDR3s in all four CD4+ subsets of Type 1 diabetes patients.

Sequencing was carried out using naive CD4+ T cells from blood. Source of these receptors: a man aged 30 to 39 with type 1 diabetes.

CDR3 protein: CASSVAGLSYEQYF. The CDR3 coding sequence is TGTGCCAGCAGCGTAGCGGGGCTATCCTACGAGCAGTACTTC. This rearrangement joins TRBV9 to TRBJ2-7; D is tentatively TRBD1 or TRBD2 (5 bases each). CDR1 and CDR2 from the germline V gene are SGDLS and YYNGEE. Trimming took off 0 bases at V and 1 base at J, with 8 bases between the two ends. CDR3 length: 14 residues.

The rearrangement joins TRBV7-2 to TRBJ2-5; tentatively, D is TRBD2 (5 bases). Germline V gene lookup returns CDR1 SGHTA and CDR2 FQGNSA. The CDR3 spans 14 residues. V lost 1 base and J 5 bases, leaving 11 bases between the germline ends. CDR3 nucleotides: TGTGCCAGCAGCTTAGGACGGGATGCGGAGACCCAGTACTTC. Protein product: CASSLGRDAETQYF. Full variable domain (missing parts from reference TRBV7-2 and TRBJ2-5): GAGVSQSPSNKVTEKGKDVELRCDPISGHTALYWYRQSLGQGLEFLIYFQGNSAPDKSGLPSDRFSAERTGGSVSTLTIQRTQQEDSAVYLCASSLGRDAETQYFGPGTRLLVL.

In its sample, this clone was seen a few times. The V and J genes are TRBV4-3 and TRBJ1-1; no clear D. The germline V gene encodes CDR1 LGHNA and CDR2 YSLEER. Trimming took off 3 bases at V and 1 base at J, with 12 bases between the two ends. CDR3 length: 15 amino acids. This CDR3 is CASSQWLVGNTEAFF. CDR3 bases: TGCGCCAGCAGCCAGTGGCTAGTGGGGAACACTGAAGCTTTCTTT.

This sequence joins TRBV29-1 and TRBJ2-5; D is possibly TRBD1 or TRBD2 (6 bases each). Trimming cost V 7 bases and J 4 bases, with 19 bases left between them. In germline, CDR1 is SQVTM, CDR2 ANQGSEA. The CDR3 totals 14 residues. The CDR3 here is CSAGRGGGGETQYF. DNA for the CDR3: TGCAGCGCTGGGCGAGGAGGGGGAGGAGAGACCCAGTACTTC. Together with reference TRBV29-1 and TRBJ2-5, the CDR3 gives the full variable domain: SAVISQKPSRDICQRGTSLTIQCQVDSQVTMMFWYRQQPGQSLTLIATANQGSEATYESGFVIDKFPISRPNLTFSTLTVSNMSPEDSSIYLCSAGRGGGGETQYFGPGTRLLVL.

The V and J genes are TRBV7-2 and TRBJ2-6; TRBD1 is a possible D gene (7 bases). Trimming took off 8 bases at V and 2 bases at J, with 16 bases between the two ends. This CDR3 region has 16 residues. CDR1 and CDR2 (germline): SGHTA, FQGNSA. CDR3 residues: CASQGGGLAGANVLTF. DNA for the CDR3: TGTGCCAGCCAGGGGGGTGGACTGGCTGGGGCCAACGTCCTGACTTTC.

The rearrangement joins TRBV9 to TRBJ2-3, with 7 positions matching TRBD1. CDR1 is SGDLS and CDR2 is YYNGEE in the germline V gene. V gave up 4 bases and J gave up 5 bases; unmatched junction bases: 4. The CDR3 is made up of 13 amino acids. In DNA form, the CDR3 reads TGTGCCAGCAGCCTGGGACAGCAAGATACGCAGTATTTT. Residues: CASSLGQQDTQYF.

This clone was detected only a few times. Here the CDR3 DNA reads TGTGCCAGCAGCACCGGGACAACCTACGAGCAGTACTTC. Amino acids: CASSTGTTYEQYF. The chain recombines TRBV7-9 with TRBJ2-7, with D possibly TRBD1 on 6 matching bases. Germline CDR1 reads SEHNR; CDR2 reads FQNEAQ (reference sequence). The CDR3 is made up of 13 amino acids. The V end was cut by 5 bases, the J end by 2 bases, with 10 bases between.

The chain uses TRBV2 and TRBJ2-5; 7 nucleotides align to TRBD1. This CDR3 contains 13 residues. Germline trimming cut 6 bases from V and 1 base from J; bases unmatched to any gene: 2. Germline V gene lookup returns CDR1 SNHLY and CDR2 FYNNEI. This chain's CDR3 is CASRTGPQETQYF. The CDR3 DNA is TGTGCCAGCAGGACAGGGCCCCAAGAGACCCAGTACTTC. Complete variable domain (other parts from reference TRBV2 and TRBJ2-5): EPEVTQTPSHQVTQMGQEVILRCVPISNHLYFYWYRQILGQKVEFLVSFYNNEISEKSEIFDDQFSVERPDGSNFTLKIRSTKLEDSAMYFCASRTGPQETQYFGPGTRLLVL.

Only one count was recorded for this clone. V gene TRBV30 combines with J gene TRBJ1-5; possible D gene TRBD1, 5 bases. The V gene's germline CDR1 is GTSNPN and CDR2 SVGIG (reference sequence). Trimming removed 0 bases at V and 6 bases at J, with 12 bases between. The CDR3 contains 14 residues. The DNA of the CDR3 is TGTGCCTGGAGTGTAGTAGGGGCCCCTCAGCCCCAGCATTTT. Its translation is CAWSVVGAPQPQHF.

On this clone: This specimen includes other DNA sequences encoding the same CDR3. This sequence joins TRBV7-2 and TRBJ2-3; perhaps TRBD2 as D (6 bases). V dropped 5 bases and J dropped 0 bases, with 9 bases sitting between them. Germline CDR1 is SGHTA and CDR2 is FQGNSA. The length of the CDR3 is 14 residues. The CDR3 DNA follows: TGTGCCAGCAGCCCCGGGACTAGCACAGATACGCAGTATTTT. It is translated as CASSPGTSTDTQYF.

Note on this clone: Other nucleotide sequences in the sample specify the same CDR3. V gene TRBV18 combines with J gene TRBJ2-3, with unresolved D. Germline V gene sequence: CDR1 KGHSH, CDR2 LQKENI. V was pared by 3 bases and J by 2 bases, with 3 bases between. The CDR3 covers 12 residues. The CDR3, as DNA: TGTGCCAGCTCACCGTCCACAGATACGCAGTATTTT. Its protein product is CASSPSTDTQYF.

This chain links TRBV7-2 with TRBJ2-3; D is undetermined. V was clipped by 0 bases and J by 3 bases, with 7 bases between them. Germline CDR1 reads SGHTA; CDR2 reads FQGNSA. The CDR3 has 14 residues. DNA for the CDR3: TGTGCCAGCAGCTTAGCACAGCTTACAGATACGCAGTATTTT. It translates to CASSLAQLTDTQYF.

This chain links TRBV30 with TRBJ1-2, with D unclear. Germline CDR1 GTSNPN, CDR2 SVGIG (reference sequence). V lost 1 base, J lost 3 bases, and 9 bases lay in between. The CDR3 is 13 amino acids. The CDR3 DNA follows: TGTGCCTGGAGTGGAGGGAGGGACTATGGCTACACCTTC. It specifies CAWSGGRDYGYTF. The full variable domain, rest sourced from reference TRBV30 and TRBJ1-2, is SQTIHQWPATLVQPVGSPLSLECTVEGTSNPNLYWYRQAAGRGLQLLFYSVGIGQISSEVPQNLSASRPQDRQFILSSKKLLLSDSGFYLCAWSGGRDYGYTFGSGTRLTVV.

The gene calls are TRBV7-9 and TRBJ2-5; 7 bases align to TRBD1. CDR1 SEHNR and CDR2 FQNEAQ come from the germline V gene (reference sequence). The CDR3 extends over 13 amino acids. J was trimmed by 2 bases and V by 6 bases; bases with no gene match: 3. The CDR3: CASSGTVQETQYF. Written as DNA, the CDR3 is TGTGCCAGCAGTGGGACAGTACAAGAGACCCAGTACTTC.

Points on this clone: The CDR3 does not end in the conserved phenylalanine or tryptophan, so this is likely a read error. The DNA is omitted, as the CDR3 cannot be located on it reliably, and the CDR3 follows TCRdb's listing. This rearrangement joins TRBV5-6 to TRBJ1-2; no check of the table's D call, TRBD1, against the DNA was made. The CDR3 region is 9 residues in length, termini included. Germline CDR1 reads SGHDT; CDR2 reads YYEEEE. CDR3 protein: CASIVTGTA.

CDR3 coding DNA: TGTGCCACCAGCAGAGAGAGGACAGGGGGCATCTCCTACAATGAGCAGTTCTTC. Amino acids: CATSRERTGGISYNEQFF. This chain joins TRBV15 and TRBJ2-1; TRBD1 agrees at 11 bases. Trimming took 0 bases from V and 0 from J; bases not matched to a gene: 4. Per the germline V gene, CDR1 is LNHNV and CDR2 is YYDKDF (reference sequence). The CDR3 has 18 amino acids.

CDR3 loop: CASTRGTGELFF. The DNA of the CDR3 is TGTGCCAGCACCCGGGGCACCGGGGAGCTGTTTTTT. J is TRBJ2-2 and V is TRBV28; TRBD2 is a possible D gene (5 bases). Trimming took 7 bases from V and 4 from J, leaving 7 bases between them. Germline values: CDR1 MDHEN, CDR2 SYDVKM. CDR3 size: 12 residues.

V usage is TRBV7-9 and J usage is TRBJ2-5, with TRBD1 as a possible D gene (5 bases). The CDR3 is made up of 15 amino acids. Trimming took off 1 base at V and 5 bases at J, with 14 bases between the two ends. Germline V CDR1 and CDR2: SEHNR, FQNEAQ (reference sequence). CDR3 amino acids: CASSLVGNRKETQYF. CDR3 bases: TGTGCCAGCAGCTTAGTGGGCAACAGGAAGGAGACCCAGTACTTC.

The rearrangement uses TRBV30 and TRBJ1-4; D is unresolved. CDR3 length equals 15 residues. V lost 1 base and J lost 0, with 9 bases in between. Germline lookup yields CDR1 GTSNPN and CDR2 SVGIG (reference sequence). CDR3 DNA sequence: TGTGCCTGGAGTGGCCTTTCTGCAACTAATGAAAAACTGTTTTTT. This translates into CAWSGLSATNEKLFF.

This clone was observed a handful of times. The CDR3 loop is CASSVHVEQFF. DNA of the CDR3: TGTGCCAGCAGCGTACACGTAGAGCAGTTCTTC. The chain employs TRBV14 and TRBJ2-1; D is undetermined. The CDR3 runs 11 residues. With 5 bases removed from V and 10 bases from J, the gap between germline ends came to 9 bases. Germline V gene lookup returns CDR1 SGHDN and CDR2 FVKESK. The whole variable domain, remainder taken from reference TRBV14 and TRBJ2-1, is EAGVTQFPSHSVIEKGQTVTLRCDPISGHDNLYWYRRVMGKEIKFLLHFVKESKQDESGMPNNRFLAERTGGTYSTLKVQPAELEDSGVYFCASSVHVEQFFGPGTRLTVL.

This chain links TRBV2 with TRBJ2-2; TRBD1 matches 7 bases. This CDR3 spans 15 amino acids. CDR1 and CDR2 (germline): SNHLY, FYNNEI. V lost 3 bases to trimming and J lost 2 bases; unmatched junction nucleotides: 3. CDR3 region: CASSDAGGNTGELFF. Here the CDR3 DNA reads TGTGCCAGCAGTGACGCAGGGGGAAACACCGGGGAGCTGTTTTTT.

The gene calls are TRBV5-1 and TRBJ1-2; 7 bases are shared with TRBD1. Germline CDR1 SGHRS, CDR2 YFSETQ. The CDR3 contains 13 residues. With V trimmed by 4 bases and J by 5 bases, 5 bases remained unmatched. The CDR3: CASSPGQTYGYTF. The CDR3 region has the DNA TGCGCCAGCAGCCCGGGACAGACTTATGGCTACACCTTC.

This clone appeared once. The V call is TRBV5-1, the J call TRBJ2-3; 9 bases line up with TRBD1. The CDR3 has 14 residues. The germline CDR1 and CDR2 sequences are SGHRS and YFSETQ. With 4 bases clipped from V and 4 bases from J, the junction kept 4 bases outside the gene matches. DNA of the CDR3: TGCGCCAGCAGCGTGGGACAGGGAGCAGATACGCAGTATTTT. This encodes CASSVGQGADTQYF.

J is TRBJ1-1 and V is TRBV10-3, with D possibly being TRBD1 (5 bases). The length of the CDR3 is 13 residues. Germline assignment: CDR1 ENHRY and CDR2 SYGVKD. V was pared by 4 bases and J by 4 bases, with 10 bases between. The CDR3 DNA is TGTGCCATCAGTGCCAGGGAGGGCACTGAAGCTTTCTTT. It specifies CAISAREGTEAFF.

CDR3 region: CAWSGRGTSGGNAYNEQFF. In DNA, the CDR3 is TGTGCCTGGAGCGGGCGCGGGACTAGCGGGGGAAACGCCTACAATGAGCAGTTCTTC. The gene calls are TRBV30 and TRBJ2-1; the match to TRBD2 covers 14 bases. J was trimmed by 2 bases and V by 3 bases; bases with no gene match: 12. CDR1 GTSNPN and CDR2 SVGIG come from the germline V gene (reference sequence). The length of the CDR3 is 19 residues. The full variable domain, with the rest looked up from reference TRBV30 and TRBJ2-1, is SQTIHQWPATLVQPVGSPLSLECTVEGTSNPNLYWYRQAAGRGLQLLFYSVGIGQISSEVPQNLSASRPQDRQFILSSKKLLLSDSGFYLCAWSGRGTSGGNAYNEQFFGPGTRLTVL.

This clone was observed a few times. The chain has TRBV30 and TRBJ1-5; TRBD1 agrees at 12 bases. Germline V lookup: CDR1 GTSNPN, CDR2 SVGIG (reference sequence). V was pared by 0 bases and J by 7 bases, with 10 bases of the junction left unmatched. This CDR3 has 17 residues. The CDR3 nucleotides read TGTGCCTGGAGTGTACACAGAGGGACAGGGGGCGCGCAGCCCCAGCATTTT. Its translation: CAWSVHRGTGGAQPQHF. The variable domain in full, with the rest retrieved from reference TRBV30 and TRBJ1-5, is SQTIHQWPATLVQPVGSPLSLECTVEGTSNPNLYWYRQAAGRGLQLLFYSVGIGQISSEVPQNLSASRPQDRQFILSSKKLLLSDSGFYLCAWSVHRGTGGAQPQHFGDGTRLSIL.

The chain combines TRBV9 with TRBJ2-5; 13 bases match TRBD2. Germline CDR1 is SGDLS and CDR2 is YYNGEE. V lost 4 bases, J lost 3 bases, and 3 bases stayed unmatched. CDR3 size: 15 residues. The CDR3 is CASSRGLAGEETQYF. The CDR3 DNA reads as TGTGCCAGCAGCCGCGGACTAGCGGGGGAAGAGACCCAGTACTTC.